This record concerns one T cell receptor (beta chain) sequence. CDR1 is MNHEY and CDR2 is SVGAGI in the germline V gene. V lost 6 bases to trimming and J lost 2 bases; unmatched junction nucleotides: 3. CDR3 size: 14 residues. The sample originates from a study of blood T cell repertoires in COVID-19. At the level of the study: Collection of acute and convalescent COVID-19 samples took place in the United States, Italy and Spain.

Profiled with immunoSEQ multiplex PCR; TCRdb holds only in-frame clones, not every one. Among about 160,000 clones, more than 60% were seen once, and the ten largest hold roughly 2.8%. The source material was peripheral blood. This sequence joins TRBV6-5 and TRBJ1-4; TRBD1 agrees at 7 bases. The source is a man between 65 and 85 years old with acute or convalescent COVID-19. The CDR3 sequence: CASRQGQTNEKLFF. CDR3 coding DNA: TGTGCCAGCAGGCAGGGACAGACTAATGAAAAACTGTTTTTT.